These T cell receptor beta chains were read from a single sample in a study of technical replicates of blood from a handful of donors. The protocol was immunoSEQ multiplex PCR, while the TCRdb copy is restricted to in-frame clones and leaves out a portion. Counted here are fewer than 80,000 clones, roughly 90% occurring once; the ten biggest clones make up around 4.8%. Sequenced: PBMCs. The receptors here all came from a human donor in good health. Some clones in this sample may be carry-over from other donors' samples. The CDR3 runs from the conserved cysteine through the conserved F or W.

>TRBV19|TRBJ1-5|13
CASSRVFNQPQHF
>TRBV6-6|TRBJ2-1|13
CASSLRGVNEQFF
>TRBV19|TRBJ2-5|15
CASSPQSAGGETQYF
>TRBV12-5|TRBJ2-2|16
CASGSPSGRMPGELFF
>TRBV19|TRBJ2-1|16
CASSMDIRVLDNEQFF
>TRBV6-5|TRBJ2-7|15
CASSYQIRGLGEQYF
>TRBV6-5|TRBJ1-5|14
CASLQGFGDQPQHF
>TRBV5-5|TRBJ2-6|17
CASSTGTGGSGANVLTF
>TRBV9|TRBJ1-2|14
CASSAGTGVQGYTF
>TRBV30|TRBJ2-7|14
CAWSVPPQRYEQYF
>TRBV2|TRBJ2-3|12
CASRAGTDTQYF
>TRBV7-3|TRBJ1-1|16
CASSLRRRGANTEAFF
>TRBV27|TRBJ2-7|17
CASSPRFGTSGAYEQYF
>TRBV19|TRBJ1-5|16
CASSTRTGGSNQPQHF
>TRBV5-1|TRBJ1-2|13
CASSFGQNYGYTF
>TRBV5-1|TRBJ2-3|17
CASSSTAGGGLTDTQYF